This T cell receptor (beta chain) was captured in a study of blood T cell repertoires in COVID-19. This clone has only one observation. Deletions cut 0 bases from V and 3 bases from J, with 15 bases between. CDR3 length equals 16 residues. The germline V gene has CDR1 LNHDA and CDR2 SQIVND (reference sequence). Original analysis: Estimation of nucleated cell counts was performed using reference gene primer amplification. The protocol was immunoSEQ multiplex PCR, while the TCRdb copy is restricted to in-frame clones and leaves out a portion. The V and J calls and clone size are taken from that table; D and trimming were inferred from the DNA. The table has about 170,000 clones, 80% to 90% seen once.

The V and J genes are TRBV19 and TRBJ2-7, with D possibly matching TRBD2 (5 bases). The sample taken for sequencing was peripheral blood. The TCR was taken from a woman in her sixties or seventies with COVID-19, enrolled during active disease. For the CDR3, the DNA is TGTGCCAGTAGTATAGATCGTTGGGGTGGGAGCTACGAGCAGTACTTC. Translated: CASSIDRWGGSYEQYF.